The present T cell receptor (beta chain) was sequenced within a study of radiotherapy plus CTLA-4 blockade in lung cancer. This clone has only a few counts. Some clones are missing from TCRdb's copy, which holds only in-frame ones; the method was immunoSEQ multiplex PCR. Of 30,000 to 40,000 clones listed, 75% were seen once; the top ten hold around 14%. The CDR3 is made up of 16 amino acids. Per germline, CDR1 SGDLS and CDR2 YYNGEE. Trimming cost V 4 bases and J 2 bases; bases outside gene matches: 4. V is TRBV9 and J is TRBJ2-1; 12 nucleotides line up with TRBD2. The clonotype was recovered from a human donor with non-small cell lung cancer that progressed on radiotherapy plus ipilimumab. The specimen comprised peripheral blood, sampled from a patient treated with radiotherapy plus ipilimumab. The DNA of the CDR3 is TGTGCCAGCAGCCCTCTAGCGGGAGGGGCCTACAATGAGCAGTTCTTC. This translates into CASSPLAGGAYNEQFF. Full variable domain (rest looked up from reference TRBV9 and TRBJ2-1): DSGVTQTPKHLITATGQRVTLRCSPRSGDLSVYWYQQSLDQGLQFLIQYYNGEERAKGNILERFSAQQFPDLHSELNLSSLELGDSALYFCASSPLAGGAYNEQFFGPGTRLTVL.